This T cell receptor beta chain derives from a study of Ad26.COV2.S vaccination and SARS-CoV-2 variants. Germline V gene data show CDR1 as LGHDT and CDR2 as YNNKEL (reference sequence). The CDR3 runs 14 residues. The V end lost 1 base, the J end lost 5 bases, and 8 bases lay between the germline ends. Stated treatment: approximately 18 received Ad26.COV2.S at low or high dose, single or two shots; 5 received placebo; per-sample allocation not given. Samples came from day 63 after the first vaccine or placebo injection. Libraries were prepared by immunoSEQ multiplex PCR; TCRdb keeps only in-frame clonotypes and omits some of them. The profile shows fewer than 500,000 clones, 89% of them singletons.

This receptor was taken from a person aged 18 to 65 who received the Ad26.COV2.S COVID-19 vaccine or a placebo. The chain is built from TRBV3-1 (or the pseudogene TRBV3-2) and TRBJ2-2, with D uncertain. The starting material was peripheral blood, obtained in a trial of Ad26.COV2.S vaccine versus placebo. The CDR3 DNA sequence: TGTGCCAGCAGCCAAGGAGGCGTTACCGGGGAGCTGTTTTTT. Translated: CASSQGGVTGELFF.